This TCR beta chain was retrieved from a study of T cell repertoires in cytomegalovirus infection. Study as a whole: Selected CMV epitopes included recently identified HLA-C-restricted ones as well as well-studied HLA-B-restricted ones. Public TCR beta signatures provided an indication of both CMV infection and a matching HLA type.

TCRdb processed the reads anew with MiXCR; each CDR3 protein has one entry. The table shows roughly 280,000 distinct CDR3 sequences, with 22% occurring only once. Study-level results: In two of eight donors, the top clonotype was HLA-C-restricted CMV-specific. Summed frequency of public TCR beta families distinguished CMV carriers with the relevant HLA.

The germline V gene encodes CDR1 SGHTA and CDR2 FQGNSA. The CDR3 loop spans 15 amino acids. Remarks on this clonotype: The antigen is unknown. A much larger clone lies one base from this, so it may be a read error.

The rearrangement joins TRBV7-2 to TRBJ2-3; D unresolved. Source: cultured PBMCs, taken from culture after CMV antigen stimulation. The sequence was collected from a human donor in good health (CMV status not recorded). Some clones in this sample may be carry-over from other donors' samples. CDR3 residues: CANSLRPWITDTQYF. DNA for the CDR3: TGTGCCAACAGCTTAAGGCCCTGGATCACAGATACGCAGTATTTT.